This TCR beta chain came from a study of tumor-infiltrating lymphocytes in oesophageal squamous cell carcinoma. TCRdb re-called the PCR reads with MiXCR, one entry per CDR3 protein. The table records approximately 9,600 distinct CDR3 sequences, around three fifths of them present only once. V lost 0 bases to trimming and J lost 1 base, with 12 bases between them. This CDR3 comprises 16 residues. Germline lookup yields CDR1 SGHAT and CDR2 FQNNGV. The chain joins TRBV11-2 to TRBJ1-1; no reliable D call. The receptor comes from a female donor with esophageal squamous cell carcinoma. Material: esophageal tumor tissue. The CDR3 loop reads CASSLESYRRNTEAFF. As DNA, the CDR3 is TGTGCCAGCAGCTTAGAGAGTTACAGACGGAACACTGAAGCTTTCTTT.